This TCR beta chain was identified during a study of OX40 agonist ivuxolimab in advanced cancers. As for the study in general: An agonistic anti-OX40 (CD134) antibody, ivuxolimab, was used to treat the patients. The mean age was roughly 60 years, ranging from roughly 23 to 80, with over 70% of participants male.

Study-wide results and caveats: Antigens targeted by the expanded peripheral T cells were not determined. Dosing at 0.1 to 3.0 mg/kg was accompanied by clonal expansion of CD4+ and CD8+ blood T cells by week 6.

TCRdb keeps only in-frame clones here, not all; method: immunoSEQ multiplex PCR. The table lists tens of thousands of clones, about 88% of them singletons. About this clone itself: The antigen is not known.

CDR1 SGHTS and CDR2 YDEGEE come from the germline V gene. The CDR3 has 17 amino acids. V lost 0 bases, J lost 2 bases, and 17 bases lay in between. The chain is built from TRBV5-8 and TRBJ1-1, with a weak D call TRBD1 (6 bases). This material consisted of CD4+ or CD8+ T cells sorted from blood, taken in a trial of the OX40 agonist ivuxolimab. This receptor was taken from an adult with an advanced solid tumor such as melanoma, head and neck, liver or kidney cancer. This CDR3 reads CASSLDRVGGGNTEAFF. DNA of the CDR3: TGTGCCAGCAGCTTGGACAGGGTCGGAGGTGGAAACACTGAAGCTTTCTTT.